This T cell receptor (beta chain) comes out of a study of CD8 T cells in ankylosing spondylitis (dated 2017 in TCRdb). Turning to the overall study: The study set out to find disease-linked TCR variants by profiling T cell receptor beta repertoires in ankylosing spondylitis patients and healthy donors. The full study cohort was made up of 25 ankylosing spondylitis patients and about a hundred healthy donors. Samples of peripheral blood were taken, and for ankylosing spondylitis patients, synovial fluid was collected as well. Results the study describes overall, beyond this receptor: Significant enrichment of the disease-linked clones was reported in matched synovial fluid samples from ankylosing spondylitis patients. Some TCR beta motif variants had previously been reported in synovial fluid and blood of reactive arthritis patients, which suggested common disease-initiation mechanisms. A CD8+ phenotype was shown by the disease-linked clones, which were found at relatively low frequencies in peripheral blood. Blood from ankylosing spondylitis patients appeared to be characterized by a TCR beta motif composed of several highly homologous amino acid variants.

These reads were obtained on an Illumina HiSeq 2500. Quantitative 5'-RACE with molecular barcodes was used to prepare TCR beta libraries. The original pipeline was this. To identify disease-linked TCR variants, a new computational method was used, one built on a probabilistic model of VDJ rearrangement. TCRdb reran the public reads through fastp at Q25 and MiXCR, keeping productive beta chains. Merged by CDR3 protein, the rows form single entries marked with the most common genes and DNA. TCRdb's processing, not the authors', yielded these V and J calls. A total of more than 600,000 distinct CDR3 sequences appear in this sample, roughly 19% of them only once. The ten largest clones take up 15% to 20% of the sample. This clonotype was counted only a few times. What antigen it recognizes has not been identified. Base-call qualities are not available, and no considerably larger clone is one nucleotide away.

The cysteine opens and the phenylalanine closes a CDR3 of 14 amino acids. This entry keeps only the CDR3 DNA: 42 bases, framed from base 1. The germline V gene supplies CDR1 SQVTM and CDR2 ANQGSEA. Here V drops 7 bases and J drops 7 bases, and the junction holds 10 bases not matched to any gene. Sequencing was carried out using blood, either unsorted or a sorted T cell fraction (not recorded which). The receptor was isolated from a male donor with ankylosing spondylitis. The V and J genes are TRBV29-1 and TRBJ2-1, with 10 central nucleotides matching TRBD2. The CDR3 region: CSERAGGAWNEQFF. The bases read TGCAGCGAGAGAGCGGGGGGGGCTTGGAATGAGCAGTTCTTC.